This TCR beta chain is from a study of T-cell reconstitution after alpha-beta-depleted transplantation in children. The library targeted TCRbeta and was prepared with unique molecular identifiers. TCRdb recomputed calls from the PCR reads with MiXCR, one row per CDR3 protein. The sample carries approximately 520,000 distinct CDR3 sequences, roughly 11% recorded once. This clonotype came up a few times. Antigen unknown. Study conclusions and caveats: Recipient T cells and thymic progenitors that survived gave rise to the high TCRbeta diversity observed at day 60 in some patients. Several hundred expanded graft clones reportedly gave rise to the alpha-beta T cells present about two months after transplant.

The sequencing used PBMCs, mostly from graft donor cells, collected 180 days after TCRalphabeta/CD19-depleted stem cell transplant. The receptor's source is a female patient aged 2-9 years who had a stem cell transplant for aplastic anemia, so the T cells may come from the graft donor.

DNA for the CDR3: TGTGCCAGCAGCCCCAGACCACGCATGAACACTGAAGCTTTCTTT. Residues: CASSPRPRMNTEAFF. The genes are TRBV3-1 and TRBJ1-1, with no clear D. CDR3 length: 15 amino acids. V lost 4 bases and J 0 bases, leaving 12 bases between the germline ends. Germline assignment: CDR1 LGHDT and CDR2 YNNKEL (reference sequence).